This TCR beta chain was recorded in a study of blood T cell repertoires in COVID-19 (dated by TCRdb to 2018 to 2020). Turning to the overall study: Samples from collaborators originated in the United States, Italy and Spain and spanned both the acute and convalescent phases of COVID-19. Subjects who had been exposed to COVID-19, were actively infected with it, or had recovered from it provided the deeply sampled blood TCRbeta repertoires that made up the dataset. Where available, HLA class I and class II types were taken from metadata supplied by the sample provider and were not determined by assay-based typing. The prospective study material was composed of cDNA or gDNA derived from T cells, B-cell-depleted T cells, or PBMCs. Sample metadata almost always included a de-identified subject ID, COVID-19 status, age in years and sex. The repertoires were made available in a free public database intended to serve as a resource for research on the immune response to SARS-CoV-2. The samples were drawn from the first 160 participants of the ongoing ImmuneRACE study and from 1,254 subjects provided by 6 global collaborators. The full study reports these points: The quantity of clinical and demographic metadata differed by source and by participant and was supplied without curation.

TCRbeta CDR3 regions were amplified from genomic DNA by means of the immunoSEQ Assay, a bias-controlled multiplex PCR. In the paper's pipeline: The number of nucleated cells in each sample was estimated from the amplification of reference gene primers within the assay. To quantify the absolute abundance of each unique TCRbeta CDR3 rearrangement, sequence reads were collapsed and filtered. For each sample, productive Simpson clonality was calculated by taking the square root of Simpson's diversity index across productive rearrangements. TCRdb provides this immuneACCESS table in a form limited to in-frame rearrangements. Some clones are lacking; in checked studies, under half of them reflect an unresolved V gene, and why the rest are absent is not known. The DNA was the basis for D and trimming; V, J and clone size are from that table. The sample contains some 52,000 clones, roughly nine tenths of them found a single time. The ten largest clones represent 4.9% of the sample.

Its CDR3 holds 17 amino acids, cysteine through phenylalanine. The kept DNA is CDR3 alone, 51 bases in frame from the first base. The CDR1 and CDR2 encoded by the germline V gene are MDHEN and SYDVKM. V was cut back by 5 bases and J by 6 bases, leaving a gap of 25 bases between them. Each collaborating institution followed its own protocols to collect whole blood in K2EDTA tubes. For TCRbeta analysis, collaborators shipped samples in one of three forms: frozen whole blood, isolated PBMCs, or DNA extracted from either of those sample types. In the case of this clone: No antigen is known for it. Base qualities are not recorded, but no much larger clone differs from it by a single base.

Sample: peripheral blood. The origin of this receptor is a man aged 55 to 70 with active COVID-19. The chain is encoded by TRBV28 joined to TRBJ2-5; the D gene cannot be named for sure. The encoded CDR3 is CASSPSPNYVPYQTQYF. In nucleotide form, the sequence is TGTGCCAGCAGTCCCAGTCCAAATTACGTACCGTACCAGACCCAGTACTTC.